This T cell receptor (beta chain) was profiled in a study of blood T cell repertoires in COVID-19 (dated by TCRdb to the early 2020s). Regarding the study in general: Samples from collaborators originated in the United States, Italy and Spain and spanned both the acute and convalescent phases of COVID-19. Where available, HLA class I and class II types were obtained from metadata supplied by the sample provider rather than from assay-based typing. The prospective study material was composed of cDNA or gDNA derived from T cells, B-cell-depleted T cells, or PBMCs. Nearly every sample came with metadata listing a de-identified subject ID, COVID-19 status, age in years and sex. A freely available public database, intended as a resource for researchers studying the immune response to SARS-CoV-2, is where the repertoires were released. Subjects who had been exposed to COVID-19, were actively infected with it, or had recovered from it provided the deeply sampled blood TCRbeta repertoires that made up the dataset. The samples were drawn from two sources: the first 160 participants of the ongoing ImmuneRACE study, and fewer than 1,500 subjects contributed by 6 global collaborators.

From its cysteine to its phenylalanine, the CDR3 spans 15 amino acids. The sequence is cut down to CDR3 DNA, 45 bases in frame from base 1. V drops 3 bases and J drops 3 bases, leaving 15 bases in between. Reading the germline V gene gives CDR1 SGDLS and CDR2 YYNGEE. Here is what the overall study found, with its caveats: Clinical and demographic metadata were provided uncurated, with the amount varying by source and participant.

Comment on this clone: The antigen this receptor binds is unknown. Base qualities are not recorded, but no much larger clone differs from it by a single base.

TCRbeta CDR3 regions were amplified from genomic DNA by means of the immunoSEQ Assay, a bias-controlled multiplex PCR. The authors processed their data as follows. The number of nucleated cells in each sample was estimated by amplification of reference gene primers within the assay. Sequence reads were collapsed and filtered to measure the absolute abundance of every unique TCRbeta CDR3 rearrangement. Productive Simpson clonality was computed per sample as the square root of Simpson's diversity index over productive rearrangements. The immuneACCESS repertoire file appears here via TCRdb, limited to in-frame rearrangements. These files lack a portion of the clones; in checked studies, under half of the deficit traces to unresolved V genes, and the cause of the others is not known. V, J and clone size are those of that table, while D and trimming were read from the DNA. This sample gives fewer than 350,000 clones in total; around nine tenths of them show up just once. The ten largest clones capture approximately 4.2% of the sample.

Each collaborating institution followed its own protocols to collect whole blood in K2EDTA tubes. For TCRbeta analysis, collaborators shipped samples in one of three forms: frozen whole blood, isolated PBMCs, or DNA extracted from either of those sample types. This sequence uses TRBV9 and TRBJ1-1; D gene: possibly TRBD1, on 6 matching bases. The sequence was collected from a middle-aged man with acute or convalescent COVID-19. The sample consisted of peripheral blood. Here is the DNA: TGTGCCAGCAGCGCAGATTCAGGGGTTTACACTGAAGCTTTCTTT. This gives the protein CASSADSGVYTEAFF.